This entry features one T cell receptor beta chain sequence. What it recognizes is unknown. The genes and germline here are from mouse. Read data end 1 residue before the CDR3 end; the end is taken from the germline J gene. This CDR3 comprises 13 residues. V shed 0 bases and J shed 5 bases, with 7 bases lying between them. Germline V gene data show CDR1 as LGHNA and CDR2 as YNLKQL (reference sequence). These data are taken from a study of tissue T cells after allogeneic stem cell transplantation. Study-wide points: Within patients, tissue anatomy strongly shaped TCR repertoire composition. Few T cell clones were shared across patients, but motif clusters showed tissue-specific shared signatures. Blood and spleen captured only part of the tissue TCR repertoire.

TCRbeta CDR3 was sequenced at survey depth with template counts. Repertoires were generated with immunoSEQ multiplex PCR, while TCRdb's copy carries only in-frame clones and drops some. The data hold about 21,000 clones, with about 70% observed a single time. The origin of this receptor is a female BALB/c mouse in good health. Mice of this strain are of MHC haplotype H2-d. V is TRBV5 and J is TRBJ1-1; D unresolved. The source material was blood. The CDR3 reads CASSQDTGTEVFF. The part of the CDR3 DNA that was read is TGTGCCAGCAGCCAAGACACGGGGACAGAAGTCTTC.